Sequencing of this T cell receptor (beta chain) was carried out in a study of shared clonotypes between healthy human individuals. Points from the study as a whole: The diversity represented, both genetic and in exposure history, was limited by few donors.

With regard to this clone: As yet, its antigen is unknown.

Division of CD4+ cells produced a CD45RA+ naive subset and a CD45RA-negative memory subset. Sequenced by immunoSEQ multiplex PCR; TCRdb stores in-frame clones only, minus some. The data hold about 1.1 million clones, with roughly 80% observed a single time. This CDR3 has 15 residues. V trimming: 7 bases; J trimming: 1 base; junction bases outside the gene matches: 6. Germline V CDR1 and CDR2: MDHEN, SYDVKM. This clonotype was sampled from a man between 18 and 29 years old in good health. Some clones in this sample may be carry-over from other donors' samples. V gene TRBV28 combines with J gene TRBJ2-1, with TRBD2 identical over 8 bases. The material sequenced was memory CD4+ T cells from PBMCs. Noted subset: CD45RA-negative fraction. The CDR3 reads CASTGAGDSYNEQFF. As DNA, the CDR3 is TGTGCCAGCACGGGAGCGGGAGATTCCTACAATGAGCAGTTCTTC.